These 10 T cell receptor beta chains originate from one sample sequenced in a study of T cell repertoires in cytomegalovirus infection. One entry per CDR3 protein, called by TCRdb with MiXCR from the reads. The table has around 740,000 distinct CDR3 sequences, about a third seen once. The source material was PBMCs. These receptors all stem from a human donor in good health (CMV status not recorded). Some clones in this sample may be carry-over from other donors' samples.

V is TRBV12-3 or TRBV12-4 and J is TRBJ1-2; D is possibly TRBD1 (5 bases). The ends were cut back, 5 bases at V and 1 base at J, with 11 bases in the middle. CDR3 length: 14 amino acids. This CDR3 reads CASSVPGRNYGYTF. DNA for the CDR3: TGTGCCAGCAGTGTACCGGGGCGTAACTATGGCTACACCTTC.

Points on this clonotype: Without the conserved terminal phenylalanine or tryptophan, this CDR3 likely stems from a read error. The DNA is left out, because the CDR3 cannot be placed on it with certainty; the CDR3 is given as TCRdb lists it. This CDR3 reads CASSLTGGVAKNIKYS. The chain combines TRBV6-2 or TRBV6-3 with TRBJ2-4; the table's D call, TRBD1, was not checked against the DNA. Ends included, the CDR3 has 16 residues. The germline V gene has CDR1 MNHEY and CDR2 SVGEGT.

This chain connects TRBV5-1 to TRBJ2-7, with 7 bases identical to TRBD2. Trimming at V came to 0 bases and at J to 4 bases, leaving 4 bases not matched to a gene. CDR1 is SGHRS, CDR2 YFSETQ, per germline. This CDR3 spans 14 amino acids. The CDR3 region has the DNA TGCGCCAGCAGCTTGGAAGCGGGGTATTACGAGCAGTACTTC. Translated: CASSLEAGYYEQYF.

J is TRBJ2-5 and V is TRBV3-1; D is undetermined. The CDR3 is 13 amino acids. Germline lookup yields CDR1 LGHDT and CDR2 YNNKEL (reference sequence). The V and J ends lost 1 base and 5 bases respectively, with 8 bases between them. For the CDR3, the DNA is TGTGCCAGCAGCCAAGGCCTAGGGGAGACCCAGTACTTC. This sequence encodes CASSQGLGETQYF.

In its sample, this clonotype was seen a few times. V gene TRBV6-2 or TRBV6-3 combines with J gene TRBJ2-1; 7 nucleotides match TRBD2. V was pared by 5 bases and J by 1 base, with 8 bases of the junction left unmatched. Germline CDR1 MNHEY, CDR2 SVGEGT. The CDR3 is 16 amino acids. CDR3 coding DNA: TGTGCCAGCAGTCGACTAGCCCGGACTTCCTACAATGAGCAGTTCTTC. The encoded protein is CASSRLARTSYNEQFF.

This clonotype was counted ten times or more. V gene TRBV7-2 combines with J gene TRBJ2-3; a weak D match, TRBD2 (5 bases). CDR3 length: 17 amino acids. Germline V gene lookup returns CDR1 SGHTA and CDR2 FQGNSA. V was clipped by 0 bases and J by 2 bases, with 15 bases between them. DNA for the CDR3: TGTGCCAGCAGCTTAGCGCCCCCCCTAGCCTTCACAGATACGCAGTATTTT. Its protein is CASSLAPPLAFTDTQYF.

The rearrangement uses TRBV7-2 and TRBJ2-3; D not resolved. Germline CDR1 and CDR2: SGHTA and FQGNSA. The V end was cut by 7 bases, the J end by 2 bases, with 7 bases between. The CDR3 is made up of 12 amino acids. This chain's CDR3 is CASTTFTDTQYF. For the CDR3, the DNA is TGTGCCAGCACCACCTTCACAGATACGCAGTATTTT.

The genes are TRBV28 and TRBJ1-1; no reliable D call. The germline gives CDR1 MDHEN, CDR2 SYDVKM. Trimming pared 8 bases from V and 1 base from J, leaving 8 bases between. This CDR3 region has 12 residues. Here the CDR3 DNA reads TGTGCCAGCCAATTAGGGAACACTGAAGCTTTCTTT. Protein: CASQLGNTEAFF.

The sample holds a few counts of this clonotype. The chain recombines TRBV11-3 with TRBJ2-2; 9 positions match TRBD2. The CDR3 contains 16 residues. Germline trimming cut 6 bases from V and 1 base from J; bases unmatched to any gene: 6. The V gene's germline CDR1 is SGHNT and CDR2 YENEEA. The CDR3 sequence is CASSRTSGWNTGELFF. The CDR3 nucleotides read TGTGCCAGCAGTCGTACTAGCGGGTGGAACACCGGGGAGCTGTTTTTT.

This clonotype occurred many times. The chain carries TRBV11-3 and TRBJ2-2; D unclear. With 3 bases removed from V and 3 bases from J, the gap between germline ends came to 8 bases. CDR1 SGHNT and CDR2 YENEEA come from the germline V gene. The CDR3 extends over 14 amino acids. DNA of the CDR3: TGTGCCAGCAGCTTCCGGGCCCACACCGGGGAGCTGTTTTTT. This translates into CASSFRAHTGELFF.